This TCR beta chain was recorded in a study of T cell responses to AZD1222 COVID-19 vaccine. Whole-study findings and limits: Repertoire sampling was restricted to post-peak T cell response timepoints. Targeting of unmutated variant regions was reportedly seen in nearly half of spike-specific TCRs. There were mostly white British donors and more females than males, and clonal diversity was possibly underestimated.

Sequenced by immunoSEQ multiplex PCR; TCRdb stores in-frame clones only, minus some. Seen here are around 110,000 clones, 75% to 90% observed once, and the top ten hold about 4%. The CDR3 loop spans 11 amino acids. Germline V gene data show CDR1 as MDHEN and CDR2 as SYDVKM. Trimming cost V 6 bases and J 4 bases, with 7 bases left between them. As for this clone: Its antigen remains unidentified.

The specimen comprised peripheral blood, sampled on day 0 of MenACWY control vaccination. V gene TRBV28 combines with J gene TRBJ2-7; no clear D gene. This clonotype was obtained from an adult in good health. DNA for the CDR3: TGTGCCAGCAGAGTTAATTACGAGCAGTACTTC. Protein sequence: CASRVNYEQYF.